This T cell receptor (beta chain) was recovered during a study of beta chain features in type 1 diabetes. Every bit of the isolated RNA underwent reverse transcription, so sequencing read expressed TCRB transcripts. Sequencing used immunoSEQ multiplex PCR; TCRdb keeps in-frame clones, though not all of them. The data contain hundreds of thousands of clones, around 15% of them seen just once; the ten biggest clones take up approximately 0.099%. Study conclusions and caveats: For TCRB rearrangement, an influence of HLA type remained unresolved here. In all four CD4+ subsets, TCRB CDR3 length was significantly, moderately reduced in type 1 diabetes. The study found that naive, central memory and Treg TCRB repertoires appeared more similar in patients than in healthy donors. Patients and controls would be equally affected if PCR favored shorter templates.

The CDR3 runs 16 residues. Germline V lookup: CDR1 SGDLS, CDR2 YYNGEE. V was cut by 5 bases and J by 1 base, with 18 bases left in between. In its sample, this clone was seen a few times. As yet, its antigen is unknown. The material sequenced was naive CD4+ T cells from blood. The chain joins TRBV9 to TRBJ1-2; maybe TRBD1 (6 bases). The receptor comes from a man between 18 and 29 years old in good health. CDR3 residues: CASRDFDRPNNYGYTF. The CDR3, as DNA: TGTGCCAGCAGGGATTTTGACAGGCCGAATAACTATGGCTACACCTTC.